This TCR beta chain derives from a study of neurological immune-mediated disorders. This CDR3 contains 16 residues. Trimming cost V 4 bases and J 0 bases; bases outside gene matches: 6. In germline, CDR1 is SGHRS, CDR2 YFSETQ. This clonotype was observed a handful of times. TCRdb re-called the 5' RACE reads through MiXCR, storing one row per CDR3 protein. The sample lists about 31,000 distinct CDR3 sequences; about 3.8% were seen once. The receptor comes from a woman aged 40 to 50 in good health. The sequenced sample was CD4+ T cells from blood. V and J are TRBV5-1 and TRBJ1-3; 8 bases map to TRBD1. The CDR3 DNA reads as TGCGCCAGCAGCCCAGGGGGCCCTGTCTCTGGAAACACCATATATTTT. It yields the protein CASSPGGPVSGNTIYF.